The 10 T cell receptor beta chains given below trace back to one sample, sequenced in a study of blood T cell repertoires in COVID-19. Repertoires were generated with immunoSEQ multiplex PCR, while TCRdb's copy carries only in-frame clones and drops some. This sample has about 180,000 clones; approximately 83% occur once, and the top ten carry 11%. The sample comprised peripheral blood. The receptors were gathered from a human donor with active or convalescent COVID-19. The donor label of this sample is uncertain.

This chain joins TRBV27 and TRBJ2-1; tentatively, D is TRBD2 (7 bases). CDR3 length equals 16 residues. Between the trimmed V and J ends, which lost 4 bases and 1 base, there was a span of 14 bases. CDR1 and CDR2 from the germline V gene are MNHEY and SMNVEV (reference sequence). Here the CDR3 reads CASSWGRELSYNEQFF. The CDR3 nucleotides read TGTGCCAGCAGTTGGGGGCGGGAGTTATCCTACAATGAGCAGTTCTTC.

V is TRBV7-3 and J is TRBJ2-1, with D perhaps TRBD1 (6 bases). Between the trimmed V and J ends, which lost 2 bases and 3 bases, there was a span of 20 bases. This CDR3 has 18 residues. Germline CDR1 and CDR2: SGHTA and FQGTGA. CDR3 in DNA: TGTGCCAGCAGCTTATACGGATCTCAGGGGACCCACTACAATGAGCAGTTCTTC. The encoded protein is CASSLYGSQGTHYNEQFF.

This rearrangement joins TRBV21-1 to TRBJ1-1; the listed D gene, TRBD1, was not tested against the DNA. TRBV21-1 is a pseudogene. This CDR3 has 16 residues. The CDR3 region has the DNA TGTGCCAGCAGCAACAGAGTTCTACGGGGACAGGGAGAAGCTTTCTTT. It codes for CASSNRVLRGQGEAFF.

CDR3 nucleotides: TGTGCCAGCTCACCGACTAAGGGACCAGGGGGCGGGTATGAGCAGTTCTTC. Translated, it gives CASSPTKGPGGGYEQFF. The J gene is TRBJ2-1, the V gene TRBV18, with 8 bases lining up with TRBD1. V trimming: 3 bases; J trimming: 8 bases; junction bases outside the gene matches: 15. Germline-derived CDR1 and CDR2 are KGHSH and LQKENI. CDR3 length: 17 residues.

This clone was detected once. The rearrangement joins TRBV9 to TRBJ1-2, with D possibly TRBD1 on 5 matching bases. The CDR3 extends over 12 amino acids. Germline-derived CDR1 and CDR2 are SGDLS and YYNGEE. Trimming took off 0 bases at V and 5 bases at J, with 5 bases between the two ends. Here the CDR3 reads CASSVGQYGYTF. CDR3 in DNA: TGTGCCAGCAGCGTAGGACAGTATGGCTACACCTTC.

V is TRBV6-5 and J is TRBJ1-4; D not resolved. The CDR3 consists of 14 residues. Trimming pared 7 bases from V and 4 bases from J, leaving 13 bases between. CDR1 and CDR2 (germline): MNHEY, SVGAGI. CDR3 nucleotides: TGTGCCAGCACACGAAGCCCGCTTAATGAAAAACTGTTTTTT. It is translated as CASTRSPLNEKLFF.

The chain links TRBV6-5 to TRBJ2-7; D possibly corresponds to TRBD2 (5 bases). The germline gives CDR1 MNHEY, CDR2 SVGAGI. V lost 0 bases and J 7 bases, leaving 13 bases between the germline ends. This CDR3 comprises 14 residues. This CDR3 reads CASSYSGESGEQYF. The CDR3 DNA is TGTGCCAGCAGTTACTCGGGAGAGTCCGGGGAGCAGTACTTC.

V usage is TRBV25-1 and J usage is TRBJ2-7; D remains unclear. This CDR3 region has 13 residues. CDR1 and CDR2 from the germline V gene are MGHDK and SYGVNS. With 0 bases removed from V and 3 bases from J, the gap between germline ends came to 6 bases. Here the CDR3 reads CASSEYPFYEQYF. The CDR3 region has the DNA TGTGCCAGCAGTGAATATCCCTTCTACGAGCAGTACTTC.

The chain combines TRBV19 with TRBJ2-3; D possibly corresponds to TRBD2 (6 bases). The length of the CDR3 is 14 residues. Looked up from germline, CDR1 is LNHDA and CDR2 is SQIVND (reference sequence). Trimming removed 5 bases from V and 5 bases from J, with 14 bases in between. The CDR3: CASSRGDPGDTQYF. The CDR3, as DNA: TGTGCCAGTAGTCGCGGGGACCCCGGAGATACGCAGTATTTT.

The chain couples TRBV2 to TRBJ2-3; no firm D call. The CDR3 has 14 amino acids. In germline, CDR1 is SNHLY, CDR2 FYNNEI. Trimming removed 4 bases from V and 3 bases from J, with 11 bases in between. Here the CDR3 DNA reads TGTGCCAGCAGTGGAGAAACCGGGACAGATACGCAGTATTTT. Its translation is CASSGETGTDTQYF.